Only a few counts were recorded for the clone carrying this T cell receptor (beta chain). Its antigen is currently unknown. The read terminates 3 residues ahead of where the CDR3 ends, so the germline J gene completes it. The data belong to a study of T cell clonality in common variable immunodeficiency. Regarding the study as a whole: Links between repertoire features and CVID complications were heterogeneity-limited. Reportedly, TCR beta sequences from common variable immunodeficiency showed fewer deletions and N-nucleotide insertions.

Most patients and controls had Caucasian heritage. The CDR3 length is 14 residues. Trimming took 5 bases from V and 0 from J; bases not matched to a gene: 4. Germline V gene sequence: CDR1 KGHSH, CDR2 LQKENI. The assay was immunoSEQ multiplex PCR, and TCRdb's table has in-frame clones only and misses some. There are some 12,000 clones in the sample, none observed a single time. The receptor was isolated from a human donor with common variable immunodeficiency. The chain combines TRBV18 with TRBJ2-7; TRBD1 agrees at 7 bases. The source material was peripheral blood mononuclear cells. The CDR3 loop reads CASSKRDSSYEQYF. The CDR3 DNA, read in part, is TGTGCCAGCTCAAAAAGGGACAGCTCCTACGAG.